The 29 T cell receptor beta chains presented below share a single source sample, sequenced in a study of cytomegalovirus exposure and HLA in healthy donors. Primers included in the PCR were 60 Vbeta and 13 Jbeta primers. Method: immunoSEQ multiplex PCR; TCRdb's copy keeps in-frame clones and lacks some. The sample yields 250,000 or so clones, approximately 82% seen once. Sequenced: PBMCs. These receptors came from a woman aged 55-70 years in good health and CMV-seropositive.

The chain has TRBV11-1 and TRBJ1-1; D remains ambiguous. Germline V gene lookup returns CDR1 SGHAT and CDR2 FQDESV (reference sequence). The CDR3 contains 15 residues. The V and J ends lost 2 bases and 0 bases respectively, with 10 bases between them. CDR3 sequence: CASSLKELMNTEAFF. CDR3 coding DNA: TGTGCCAGCAGCTTAAAGGAGCTCATGAACACTGAAGCTTTCTTT.

This clone appeared a single time. The chain links TRBV30 to TRBJ2-1, with 12 bases identical to TRBD2. Germline V lookup: CDR1 GTSNPN, CDR2 SVGIG (reference sequence). This CDR3 region has 15 residues. With 1 base clipped from V and 8 bases from J, the junction kept 6 bases outside the gene matches. In DNA form, the CDR3 reads TGTGCCTGGAGTGGAAGACTAGCGGGAGTGGATGAGCAGTTCTTC. Translating it yields CAWSGRLAGVDEQFF. The full variable domain, in which reference TRBV30 and TRBJ2-1 provide the parts outside the CDR3, is SQTIHQWPATLVQPVGSPLSLECTVEGTSNPNLYWYRQAAGRGLQLLFYSVGIGQISSEVPQNLSASRPQDRQFILSSKKLLLSDSGFYLCAWSGRLAGVDEQFFGPGTRLTVL.

This chain links TRBV2 with TRBJ2-2, with TRBD2 identical over 7 bases. Germline CDR1 SNHLY, CDR2 FYNNEI. The V segment lost 7 bases and the J segment 6 bases; nucleotides outside the gene matches: 11. The CDR3 is 15 amino acids. The CDR3 nucleotides read TGTGCCAGCACCCCGGACGCGGGAGCGTCCGGGGAGCTGTTTTTT. It is translated as CASTPDAGASGELFF.

The chain recombines TRBV7-2 with TRBJ2-7; D gene uncertain. V shed 7 bases and J shed 2 bases, with 15 bases lying between them. CDR3 length equals 14 residues. Germline V lookup: CDR1 SGHTA, CDR2 FQGNSA. CDR3 coding DNA: TGTGCCAGCACCTCCCGGGTACGAGCCTACGAGCAGTACTTC. It specifies CASTSRVRAYEQYF.

A single count supports this clone. V is TRBV11-2 and J is TRBJ2-2; D is possibly TRBD2 (6 bases). CDR1 is SGHAT, CDR2 FQNNGV, per germline. The germline V and J ends were trimmed by 3 bases and 1 base, with 12 bases remaining between them. This CDR3 comprises 16 residues. The CDR3 region has the DNA TGTGCCAGCAGCTTGTGGCGGAGGGGGAACACCGGGGAGCTGTTTTTT. The encoded protein is CASSLWRRGNTGELFF.

This sequence joins TRBV15 and TRBJ2-6, with D maybe TRBD2 (6 bases). The germline CDR1 and CDR2 sequences are LNHNV and YYDKDF (reference sequence). V lost 0 bases and J 0 bases, leaving 15 bases between the germline ends. The CDR3 contains 19 residues. CDR3 bases: TGTGCCACCAGCAGAGATCGAGGGACTCCACGCTCTGGGGCCAACGTCCTGACTTTC. Its protein is CATSRDRGTPRSGANVLTF. Supplemented by reference TRBV15 and TRBJ2-6, the full variable domain reads DAMVIQNPRYQVTQFGKPVTLSCSQTLNHNVMYWYQQKSSQAPKLLFHYYDKDFNNEADTPDNFQSRRPNTSFCFLDIRSPGLGDTAMYLCATSRDRGTPRSGANVLTFGAGSRLTVL.

CDR3 in DNA: TGCGCCAGCACCGATACAGGGTCCACCGGGGAGCTGTTTTTT. It is translated as CASTDTGSTGELFF. J is TRBJ2-2 and V is TRBV5-1; TRBD1 is a possible D gene (6 bases). CDR1 is SGHRS and CDR2 is YFSETQ in the germline V gene. The V and J ends lost 6 bases and 4 bases respectively, with 13 bases between them. CDR3 length equals 14 residues.

This chain joins TRBV7-9 and TRBJ2-3; D may be TRBD2 (5 bases). Germline V lookup: CDR1 SEHNR, CDR2 FQNEAQ (reference sequence). The germline V and J ends were trimmed by 5 bases and 5 bases, with 23 bases remaining between them. The CDR3 covers 17 residues. This chain's CDR3 is CASSPERAQNRGDTQYF. The DNA for the CDR3 is TGTGCCAGCAGCCCCGAGAGGGCCCAAAACCGGGGAGATACGCAGTATTTT.

This sequence joins TRBV19 and TRBJ1-5; 9 nucleotides match TRBD1. Per germline, CDR1 LNHDA and CDR2 SQIVND (reference sequence). This CDR3 is built from 13 residues. The V gene end was trimmed by 9 bases and the J gene end by 2 bases; junction bases not matched to a gene: 2. The CDR3 reads CASWDRGNQPQHF. As DNA, the CDR3 is TGTGCCAGCTGGGACAGGGGCAATCAGCCCCAGCATTTT.

This clone has just a few counts. The V gene is TRBV9, the J gene TRBJ2-5; 12 bases agree with TRBD1. With 0 bases clipped from V and 5 bases from J, the junction kept 11 bases outside the gene matches. Germline-derived CDR1 and CDR2 are SGDLS and YYNGEE. The CDR3 consists of 18 residues. The CDR3 DNA reads as TGTGCCAGCAGCGTAGCCACAGGGACAGGGGGCTTTTCCGAGACCCAGTACTTC. Protein sequence: CASSVATGTGGFSETQYF.

Concerning this clone itself: Other nucleotide sequences in the sample specify the same CDR3. The chain combines TRBV14 with TRBJ1-1, with D perhaps matching TRBD1 (5 bases). V was shortened by 0 bases and J by 5 bases, with 7 bases between the two germline ends. CDR1 is SGHDN, CDR2 FVKESK, per germline. The CDR3 totals 13 residues. This CDR3 reads CASSQDRGTEAFF. The CDR3 bases are TGTGCCAGCAGCCAAGATCGGGGGACTGAAGCTTTCTTT.

The chain carries TRBV29-1 and TRBJ2-5; 7 bases are shared with TRBD1. The J call may be mistaken, given a closer DNA end match to TRBJ2-7. The germline V gene has CDR1 SQVTM and CDR2 ANQGSEA. This CDR3 is 14 amino acids long. The CDR3 loop is CSVGQGLPGREQYF. CDR3 bases: TGCAGCGTTGGACAGGGTCTTCCGGGGCGCGAGCAGTACTTC.

The gene calls are TRBV18 and TRBJ1-1, with D hard to call. This CDR3 region has 12 residues. Trimming pared 3 bases from V and 8 bases from J, leaving 10 bases between. Germline CDR1 is KGHSH and CDR2 is LQKENI. The CDR3 bases are TGTGCCAGCTCACCCCGACGGGAAGAAGCTTTCTTT. It translates to CASSPRREEAFF. The full variable domain, in which reference TRBV18 and TRBJ1-1 provide the parts outside the CDR3, is NAGVMQNPRHLVRRRGQEARLRCSPMKGHSHVYWYRQLPEEGLKFMVYLQKENIIDESGMPKERFSAEFPKEGPSILRIQQVVRGDSAAYFCASSPRREEAFFGQGTRLTVV.

The chain has TRBV19 and TRBJ2-3, with D uncertain. V dropped 3 bases and J dropped 2 bases, with 9 bases sitting between them. Germline assignment: CDR1 LNHDA and CDR2 SQIVND (reference sequence). The CDR3 runs to 14 residues. The CDR3 sequence: CASSIKQFTDTQYF. CDR3 coding DNA: TGTGCCAGTAGTATTAAACAGTTCACAGATACGCAGTATTTT.

This clone was seen a single time. This chain joins TRBV28 and TRBJ2-7; D may be TRBD1 (6 bases). The CDR3 loop spans 13 amino acids. Between the trimmed V and J ends, which lost 3 bases and 6 bases, there was a span of 12 bases. Germline loops: CDR1 MDHEN, CDR2 SYDVKM. The CDR3 coding sequence is TGTGCCAGCAGTTTCGACAGGTATAGCGAGCAGTACTTC. The encoded protein is CASSFDRYSEQYF.

The chain links TRBV28 to TRBJ1-1; D is perhaps TRBD1 (6 bases). The V end lost 5 bases, the J end lost 0 bases, and 10 bases lay between the germline ends. From germline, CDR1 is MDHEN and CDR2 SYDVKM. The CDR3 spans 14 residues. CDR3 bases: TGTGCCAGCAGTGAAGGGGGTTTGAACACTGAAGCTTTCTTT. Translation gives CASSEGGLNTEAFF.

The chain is built from TRBV5-1 and TRBJ1-1, with D hard to call. The V gene's germline CDR1 is SGHRS and CDR2 YFSETQ. Trimming cost V 7 bases and J 1 base, with 11 bases left between them. The CDR3 contains 13 residues. The CDR3 sequence is CASGRLGNTEAFF. The CDR3 region has the DNA TGCGCCAGCGGCAGACTGGGGAACACTGAAGCTTTCTTT.

V and J are TRBV6-5 and TRBJ1-2; TRBD1 matches at 10 bases. Germline-derived CDR1 and CDR2 are MNHEY and SVGAGI. The junction had 8 bases not matched to a gene; V was cut back by 6 bases and J by 7 bases. The CDR3 extends over 14 amino acids. The CDR3 region has the DNA TGTGCCAGCAGACCCCGTCGGGACAGGGGTGGCTACACCTTC. Translation gives CASRPRRDRGGYTF.

The chain recombines TRBV6-6 with TRBJ2-2; possible D gene TRBD1, 5 bases. V was pared by 7 bases and J by 2 bases, with 8 bases between. Germline V gene lookup returns CDR1 MNHNY and CDR2 SVGAGI (reference sequence). The CDR3 totals 13 residues. The CDR3 sequence is CASKQGNTGELFF. In DNA, the CDR3 is TGTGCCAGCAAGCAGGGAAACACCGGGGAGCTGTTTTTT.

The chain joins TRBV4-1 to TRBJ2-5; 11 bases are shared with TRBD2. Germline CDR1 reads MGHRA; CDR2 reads YSYEKL. The CDR3 covers 17 residues. The V gene end was trimmed by 1 base and the J gene end by 5 bases; junction bases not matched to a gene: 9. CDR3 residues: CASSQGSGRASRETQYF. The CDR3 nucleotides read TGCGCCAGCAGCCAAGGTAGCGGGAGGGCCTCCCGGGAGACCCAGTACTTC.

Concerning this clone itself: The junction differs from germline at one of its ends, possibly a read error. This chain connects TRBV5-1 to TRBJ2-1, with no clear D. This CDR3 spans 14 amino acids. The germline gives CDR1 SGHRS, CDR2 YFSETQ. This chain's CDR3 is CASTLGQTYNEQFF. Here the CDR3 DNA reads TGCGCCAGCACCTTGGGCCAGACCTACAATGAGCAGTTCTTC.

The gene calls are TRBV14 and TRBJ2-3; possibly TRBD1 for D (5 bases). Trimming removed 4 bases at V and 2 bases at J, with 10 bases between. This CDR3 has 14 residues. The germline CDR1 and CDR2 sequences are SGHDN and FVKESK. This CDR3 reads CASSPKGLTDTQYF. CDR3 in DNA: TGTGCCAGCAGCCCCAAGGGGCTCACAGATACGCAGTATTTT. Combining the CDR3 with reference TRBV14 and TRBJ2-3 gives the whole variable domain EAGVTQFPSHSVIEKGQTVTLRCDPISGHDNLYWYRRVMGKEIKFLLHFVKESKQDESGMPNNRFLAERTGGTYSTLKVQPAELEDSGVYFCASSPKGLTDTQYFGPGTRLTVL.

The chain has TRBV29-1 and TRBJ2-3; possible D gene TRBD2, 6 bases. Germline V lookup: CDR1 SQVTM, CDR2 ANQGSEA. The CDR3 runs to 14 residues. The V gene lost 4 bases and the J gene lost 4 bases, with 15 bases spanning the gap. CDR3 sequence: CSVGGGPKADTQYF. Written as DNA, the CDR3 is TGCAGCGTTGGCGGAGGGCCGAAGGCAGATACGCAGTATTTT.

The rearrangement uses TRBV5-1 and TRBJ2-7, with 7 bases aligning to TRBD1. The CDR3 is made up of 15 amino acids. CDR1 SGHRS and CDR2 YFSETQ come from the germline V gene. The V gene end was trimmed by 4 bases and the J gene end by 3 bases; junction bases not matched to a gene: 10. The CDR3 here is CASSNPDRTFYEQYF. DNA of the CDR3: TGCGCCAGCAGCAACCCGGACAGGACATTCTACGAGCAGTACTTC. The full variable domain, rest sourced from reference TRBV5-1 and TRBJ2-7, is KAGVTQTPRYLIKTRGQQVTLSCSPISGHRSVSWYQQTPGQGLQFLFEYFSETQRNKGNFPGRFSGRQFSNSRSEMNVSTLELGDSALYLCASSNPDRTFYEQYFGPGTRLTVT.

This chain joins TRBV9 and TRBJ2-1; a possible D gene is TRBD2 (7 bases). The germline CDR1 and CDR2 sequences are SGDLS and YYNGEE. The CDR3 extends over 16 amino acids. Trimming took 0 bases from V and 4 from J, leaving 14 bases between them. CDR3 DNA: TGTGCCAGCAGCGTAGAAGGGGGGGACCAATACAATGAGCAGTTCTTC. Encoded protein: CASSVEGGDQYNEQFF.

This clone was observed once. The CDR3 reads CTWGGDTQYF. CDR3 sequence (DNA): TGCACCTGGGGGGGGGATACGCAGTATTTT. The J gene is TRBJ2-3, the V gene TRBV29-1, with 7 bases lining up with TRBD2. Germline CDR1 SQVTM, CDR2 ANQGSEA. CDR3 size: 10 residues.

This clone came up a few times. The genes are TRBV27 and TRBJ1-1; D is ambiguous. CDR1 and CDR2 from the germline V gene are MNHEY and SMNVEV (reference sequence). Trimming left V 6 bases short and J 5 bases short, with 13 bases between. The CDR3 is 13 amino acids. The CDR3 bases are TGTGCCAGCAGGGAGGCGCTGAGGACTGAAGCTTTCTTT. As protein: CASREALRTEAFF.

The V gene is TRBV6-1, the J gene TRBJ2-1; 12 bases are a match to TRBD2. Germline V CDR1 and CDR2: MNHNS, SASEGT. The CDR3 contains 13 residues. V trimming: 6 bases; J trimming: 7 bases; junction bases outside the gene matches: 1. CDR3 in DNA: TGTGCCAGCAGGGGACTAGCGGGTAATGAGCAGTTCTTC. This encodes CASRGLAGNEQFF.

The CDR3 nucleotides read TGTGCCAGCAGCGTATCGGGGTCCTCAAGGACTGGAAACACCATATATTTT. Translated, it gives CASSVSGSSRTGNTIYF. The chain has TRBV9 and TRBJ1-3; D unclear. V lost 1 base, J lost 2 bases, and 16 bases lay in between. The CDR3 spans 17 residues. Germline-derived CDR1 and CDR2 are SGDLS and YYNGEE.